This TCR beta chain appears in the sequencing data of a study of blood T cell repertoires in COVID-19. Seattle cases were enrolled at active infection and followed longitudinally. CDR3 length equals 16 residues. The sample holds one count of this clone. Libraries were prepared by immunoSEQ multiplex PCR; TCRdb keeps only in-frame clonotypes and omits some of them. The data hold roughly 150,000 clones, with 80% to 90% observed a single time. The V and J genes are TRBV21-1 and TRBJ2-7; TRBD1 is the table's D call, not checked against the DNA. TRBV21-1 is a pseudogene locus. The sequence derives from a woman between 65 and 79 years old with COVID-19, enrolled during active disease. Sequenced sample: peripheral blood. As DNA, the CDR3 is TGTGCCAGCAGCAAAAGCCTGAGGACAGGGGTTCAAGAGCAGTACTTC. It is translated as CASSKSLRTGVQEQYF.